This TCR beta chain was found in a study of human T cells and chemical hapten exposure. Regarding the study as a whole: Following DPC sensitization, TCRs present above 1 in 1000 frequency showed no change.

Individual cDNA molecules (in the library) carried attached unique molecular identifiers. TCRdb ran MiXCR on the RACE reads and lists one entry per CDR3 protein. This table has about 340,000 distinct CDR3 sequences, 5.5% to 8% appearing once. From germline, CDR1 is MDHEN and CDR2 SYDVKM. V lost 5 bases to trimming and J lost 2 bases; unmatched junction nucleotides: 3. The CDR3 length is 14 residues. Time point in this sample: patch test 1, 2 weeks after DPC sensitization. Treatment denoted: therapeutic diphenylcyclopropenone sensitization with weekly scalp DPC. Patients had alopecia, were aged 18 to 70, and were not pregnant. This clonotype has only a few counts. Its cognate antigen is unknown.

The V and J genes are TRBV28 and TRBJ1-3; the match to TRBD1 covers 7 bases. The input for sequencing was whole blood, taken in connection with sensitization to the hapten diphenylcyclopropenone (DPC). This clonotype originated in a woman between 18 and 30 years old with alopecia areata. Some clones in this sample may be carry-over from other donors' samples. The CDR3 loop reads CASSIGTAGNTIYF. CDR3 bases: TGTGCCAGCAGTATAGGGACAGCTGGAAACACCATATATTTT.